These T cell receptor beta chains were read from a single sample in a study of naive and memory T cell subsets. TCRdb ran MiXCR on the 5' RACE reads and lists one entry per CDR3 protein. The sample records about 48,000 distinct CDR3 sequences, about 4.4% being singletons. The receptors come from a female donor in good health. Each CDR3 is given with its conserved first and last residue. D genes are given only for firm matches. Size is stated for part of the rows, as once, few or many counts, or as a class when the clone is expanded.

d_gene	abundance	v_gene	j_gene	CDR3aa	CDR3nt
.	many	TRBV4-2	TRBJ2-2	CASSQDWETVANTGELFF	TGTGCCAGCAGCCAAGATTGGGAGACGGTGGCGAACACCGGGGAGCTGTTTTTT
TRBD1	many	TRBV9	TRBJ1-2	CASSKRDRVYGYTF	TGTGCCAGCAGCAAAAGGGACAGGGTATATGGCTACACCTTC
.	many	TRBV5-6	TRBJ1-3	CASSLAGTPSGNTIYF	TGTGCCAGCAGCTTGGCTGGGACTCCCTCTGGAAACACCATATATTTT
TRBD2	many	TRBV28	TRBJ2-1	CASRRLAGTPYNEQFF	TGTGCCAGCAGGAGACTAGCGGGAACCCCCTACAATGAGCAGTTCTTC
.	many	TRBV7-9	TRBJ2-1	CASSWGSNNEQFF	TGTGCCAGCAGCTGGGGAAGCAATAATGAGCAGTTCTTC
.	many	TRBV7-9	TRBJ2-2	CASSLTKDYTGELFF	TGTGCCAGCAGCTTAACAAAAGACTACACCGGGGAGCTGTTTTTT
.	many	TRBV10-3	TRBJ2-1	CAISGTQSYNEQFF	TGTGCCATCAGTGGGACTCAGTCCTACAATGAGCAGTTCTTC
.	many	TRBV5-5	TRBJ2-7	CASSRGPKEEQYF	TGTGCCAGCAGCCGCGGGCCAAAGGAGGAGCAGTACTTC
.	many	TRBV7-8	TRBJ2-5	CASSVVTKQETQYF	TGTGCCAGCAGCGTAGTGACTAAACAAGAGACCCAGTACTTC
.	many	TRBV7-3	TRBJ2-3	CASSATGVSQQYF	TGTGCCAGCAGCGCAACAGGTGTTAGCCAGCAGTATTTT
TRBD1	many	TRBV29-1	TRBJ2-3	CSVVKPKTGGRSDTQYF	TGCAGCGTTGTTAAGCCGAAGACAGGGGGCCGGTCAGATACGCAGTATTTT
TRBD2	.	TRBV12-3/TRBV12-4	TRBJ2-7	CASSLRVASGTYEQYF	TGTGCCAGCAGTCTCCGGGTGGCTAGCGGAACCTACGAGCAGTACTTC
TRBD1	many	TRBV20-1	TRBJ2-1	CSAWIPGQGSSEQFF	TGCAGTGCTTGGATACCGGGACAGGGTTCATCTGAGCAGTTCTTC
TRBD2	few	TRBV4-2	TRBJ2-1	CASSQETAGVVGGEQFF	TGTGCCAGCAGCCAAGAAACAGCGGGAGTCGTAGGAGGTGAGCAGTTCTTC
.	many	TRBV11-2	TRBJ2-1	CASSYSQLAWSSYNEQFF	TGTGCCAGCAGCTATAGCCAGCTTGCGTGGAGCTCCTACAATGAGCAGTTCTTC
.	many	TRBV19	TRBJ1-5	CASSYQRSSNQPQHF	TGTGCCAGTTCATACCAGAGGTCGAGCAATCAGCCCCAGCATTTT
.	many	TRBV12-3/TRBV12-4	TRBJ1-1	CASSYREGAFF	TGTGCCAGCAGCTACAGGGAGGGAGCTTTCTTT
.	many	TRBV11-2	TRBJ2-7	CASSLTVSSYEQYF	TGTGCCAGCAGCTTAACGGTCAGTTCCTACGAGCAGTACTTC
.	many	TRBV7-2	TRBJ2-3	CASSLQSWGVSTDTQYF	TGTGCCAGCAGCTTGCAGAGTTGGGGGGTGAGCACAGATACGCAGTATTTT
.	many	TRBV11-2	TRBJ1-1	CASSLEVENTEAFF	TGTGCCAGCAGCTTAGAGGTGGAGAACACTGAAGCTTTCTTT
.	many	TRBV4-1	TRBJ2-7	CASREASEQYF	TGCGCCAGCAGAGAGGCCTCCGAGCAGTACTTC
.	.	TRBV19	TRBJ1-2	CASRAGTQNYGYTF	TGTGCCAGTAGAGCCGGGACACAAAACTATGGCTACACCTTC
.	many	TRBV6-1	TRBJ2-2	CASSEDGGAGELFF	TGTGCCAGCAGTGAAGATGGCGGAGCCGGGGAGCTGTTTTTT
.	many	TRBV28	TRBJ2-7	CASRNRTIRYEQYF	TGTGCCAGCAGAAATCGGACCATACGCTACGAGCAGTACTTC
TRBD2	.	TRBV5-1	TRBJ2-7	CTSSRQGTSGYEQYF	TGCACCAGCAGCCGGCAGGGGACTAGCGGCTACGAGCAGTACTTC
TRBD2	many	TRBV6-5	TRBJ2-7	CASSYPASGSYEQYF	TGTGCCAGCAGTTACCCCGCTAGCGGGAGTTACGAGCAGTACTTC
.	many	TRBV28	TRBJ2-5	CASSYGVRLPLKETQYF	TGTGCCAGCAGTTACGGGGTTCGGCTCCCGCTCAAAGAGACCCAGTACTTC
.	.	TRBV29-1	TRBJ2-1	CSVASRVAEYNEQFF	TGCAGCGTTGCAAGTAGGGTAGCGGAGTACAATGAGCAGTTCTTC
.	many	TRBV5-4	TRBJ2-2	CASALETGELFF	TGTGCCAGCGCACTGGAGACCGGGGAGCTGTTTTTT
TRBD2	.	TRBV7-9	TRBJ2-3	CASSLVAGGPLRTDTQYF	TGTGCCAGCAGCTTAGTAGCGGGAGGGCCTCTGCGCACAGATACGCAGTATTTT
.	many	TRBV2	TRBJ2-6	CASSLGASGANVLTF	TGTGCCAGCAGTCTAGGGGCCTCTGGGGCCAACGTCCTGACTTTC
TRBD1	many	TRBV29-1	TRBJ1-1	CSVYRGTEAFF	TGCAGCGTCTACAGGGGGACTGAAGCTTTCTTT
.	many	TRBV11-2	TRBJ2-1	CASSLERPGTNEQFF	TGTGCCAGCAGCTTAGAACGGCCAGGGACCAATGAGCAGTTCTTC